Below, one T cell receptor (beta chain) is given with its context. This sample is drawn from a study of memory CD4+ T cells and cytomegalovirus serostatus. V dropped 2 bases and J dropped 8; count of bases not matched to a gene: 7. Per germline, CDR1 GTSNPN and CDR2 SVGIG (reference sequence). This CDR3 is 14 amino acids long. Profiling relied on immunoSEQ multiplex PCR, and the TCRdb table lists in-frame clones only, not all of them. Of roughly 64,000 clones in the sample, approximately 77% were seen once. The sort gate was single viable CD3+CD4+CD8-CD45RO+ cells for memory CD4+ T cells. The material sequenced was memory CD4+ T cells from blood. The TCR originated in an adult in good health and CMV-seronegative. The chain uses TRBV30 and TRBJ1-4; 8 bases are a match to TRBD1. The CDR3 DNA sequence: TGTGCCTGGAGTAGAAGACAGGGGCAAGAAAAACTGTTTTTT. This sequence encodes CAWSRRQGQEKLFF.